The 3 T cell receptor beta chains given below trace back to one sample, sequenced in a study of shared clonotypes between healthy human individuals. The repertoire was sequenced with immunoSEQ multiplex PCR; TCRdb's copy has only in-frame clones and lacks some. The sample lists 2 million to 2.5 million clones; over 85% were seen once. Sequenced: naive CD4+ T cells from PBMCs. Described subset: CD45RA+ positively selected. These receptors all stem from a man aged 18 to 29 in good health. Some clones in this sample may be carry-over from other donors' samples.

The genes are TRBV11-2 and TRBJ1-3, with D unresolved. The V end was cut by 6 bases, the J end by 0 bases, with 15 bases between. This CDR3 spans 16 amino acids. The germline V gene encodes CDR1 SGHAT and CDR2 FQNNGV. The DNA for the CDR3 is TGTGCCAGCAGGGAACTTAGGGCCTCCTCTGGAAACACCATATATTTT. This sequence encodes CASRELRASSGNTIYF. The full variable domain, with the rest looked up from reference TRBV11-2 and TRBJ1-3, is EAGVAQSPRYKIIEKRQSVAFWCNPISGHATLYWYQQILGQGPKLLIQFQNNGVVDDSQLPKDRFSAERLKGVDSTLKIQPAKLEDSAVYLCASRELRASSGNTIYFGEGSWLTVV.

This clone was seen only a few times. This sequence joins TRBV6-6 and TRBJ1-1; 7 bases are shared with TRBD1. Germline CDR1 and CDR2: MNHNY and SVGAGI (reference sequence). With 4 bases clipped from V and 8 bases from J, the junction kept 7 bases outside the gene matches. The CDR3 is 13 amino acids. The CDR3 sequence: CASSLGPGGEAFF. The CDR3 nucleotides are TGTGCCAGCAGTTTAGGGCCAGGGGGAGAAGCTTTCTTT.

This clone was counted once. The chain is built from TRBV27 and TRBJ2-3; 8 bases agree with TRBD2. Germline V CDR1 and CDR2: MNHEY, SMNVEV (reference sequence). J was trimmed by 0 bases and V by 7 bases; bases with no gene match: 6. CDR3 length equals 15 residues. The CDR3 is CASKGGGRSTDTQYF. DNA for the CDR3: TGTGCCAGCAAGGGTGGCGGGAGGAGCACAGATACGCAGTATTTT.